The TCR beta chain described here comes from a study of T cell repertoires in cytomegalovirus infection. Trimming stripped 0 bases from V and 3 bases from J, with 12 bases between. CDR1 is LNHNV, CDR2 YYDKDF, per germline (reference sequence). The CDR3 covers 15 residues. A single record per CDR3 protein comes from TCRdb applying MiXCR to the reads. The sample shows 570,000 or so distinct CDR3 sequences, about 40% of them seen only once. Of note for this clonotype: Antigen specificity is unknown.

This receptor was identified in a human donor in good health (CMV status not recorded). Some clones in this sample may be carry-over from other donors' samples. This sequence joins TRBV15 and TRBJ2-7, with D perhaps matching TRBD1 (5 bases). The source material was cultured PBMCs, sampled from culture after CMV antigen stimulation. Here the CDR3 DNA reads TGTGCCACCAGCAGAGACCAGGGTGGATACTACGAGCAGTACTTC. This gives the protein CATSRDQGGYYEQYF.